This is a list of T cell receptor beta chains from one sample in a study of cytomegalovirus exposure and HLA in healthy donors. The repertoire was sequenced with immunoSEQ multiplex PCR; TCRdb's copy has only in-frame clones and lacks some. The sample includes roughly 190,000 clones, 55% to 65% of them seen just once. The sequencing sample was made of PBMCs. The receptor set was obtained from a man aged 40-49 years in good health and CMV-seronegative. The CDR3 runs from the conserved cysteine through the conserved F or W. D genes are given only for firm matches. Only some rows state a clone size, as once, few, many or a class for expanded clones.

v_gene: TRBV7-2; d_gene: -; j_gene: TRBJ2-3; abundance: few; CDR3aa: CASSLGGGVGDTQYF; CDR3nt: TGTGCCAGCAGCTTAGGGGGGGGCGTTGGAGATACGCAGTATTTT
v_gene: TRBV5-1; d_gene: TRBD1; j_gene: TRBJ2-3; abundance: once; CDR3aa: CASNEGAVTDTQYF; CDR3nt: TGCGCCAGCAATGAGGGGGCAGTGACAGATACGCAGTATTTT
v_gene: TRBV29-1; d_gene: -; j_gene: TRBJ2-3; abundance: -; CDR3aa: CSVEGGITDTQYF; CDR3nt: TGCAGCGTTGAGGGGGGTATTACAGATACGCAGTATTTT
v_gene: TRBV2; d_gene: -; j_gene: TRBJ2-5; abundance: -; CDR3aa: CASKAKWEQETQYF; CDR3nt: TGTGCCAGCAAGGCAAAGTGGGAGCAAGAGACCCAGTACTTC
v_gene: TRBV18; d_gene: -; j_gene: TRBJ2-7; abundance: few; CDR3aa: CASSSLDTLSLIEQYF; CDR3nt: TGTGCCAGCTCATCCTTGGACACCCTATCCCTCATCGAGCAGTACTTC
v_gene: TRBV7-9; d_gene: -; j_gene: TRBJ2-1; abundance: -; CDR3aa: CASSLARQGGYNEQFF; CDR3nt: TGTGCCAGCAGCTTAGCGCGGCAGGGTGGCTACAATGAGCAGTTCTTC
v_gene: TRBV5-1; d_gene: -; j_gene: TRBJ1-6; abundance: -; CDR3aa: CASSFTGMNSPLHF; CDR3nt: TGCGCCAGCAGCTTTACAGGGATGAATTCACCCCTCCACTTT
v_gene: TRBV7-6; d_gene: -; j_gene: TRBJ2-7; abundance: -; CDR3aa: CASSLGGPASYEQYF; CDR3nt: TGTGCCAGCAGCTTGGGGGGGCCCGCCTCCTACGAGCAGTACTTC
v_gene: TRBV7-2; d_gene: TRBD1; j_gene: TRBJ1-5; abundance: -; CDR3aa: CASSRQGSNQPQHF; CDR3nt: TGTGCCAGCAGCAGACAGGGGTCCAATCAGCCCCAGCATTTT
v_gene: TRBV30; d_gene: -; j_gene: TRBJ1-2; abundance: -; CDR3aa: CAWFYAGTNYGYTF; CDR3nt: TGTGCCTGGTTTTATGCCGGGACAAACTATGGCTACACCTTC
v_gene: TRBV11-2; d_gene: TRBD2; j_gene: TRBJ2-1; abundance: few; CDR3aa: CASSPTLREASYNEQFF; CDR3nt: TGTGCCAGCAGCCCTACATTGCGGGAGGCCTCCTACAATGAGCAGTTCTTC
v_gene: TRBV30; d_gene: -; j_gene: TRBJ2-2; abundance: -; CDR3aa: CAWSIQGSAGELFF; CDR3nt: TGTGCCTGGAGTATACAGGGCAGCGCCGGGGAGCTGTTTTTT
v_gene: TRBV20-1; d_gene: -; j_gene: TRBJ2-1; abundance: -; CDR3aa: CSGYSRGEQFF; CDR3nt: TGCAGTGGGTATAGTAGGGGAGAGCAGTTCTTC